This T cell receptor (beta chain) appears in the sequencing data of a study of T cells after yellow fever vaccination. The TCR cDNA carried a universal primer site and UMIs from 5'RACE template switching. MiXCR, run by TCRdb on the 5' RACE reads, gives a single entry per CDR3 protein. The profile covers some 160,000 distinct CDR3 sequences, with 9.3% appearing a single time and 35% to 40% taken by the ten largest. Turning to this clonotype: No antigen is known for it.

Broader study findings: Boosting was followed by the reappearance of most primary-vaccination clones (96% CD4, about 90% CD8).

The germline V and J ends were trimmed by 5 bases and 1 base, with 18 bases remaining between them. The CDR3 is 16 amino acids. Germline CDR1 reads SQVTM; CDR2 reads ANQGSEA. This specimen was CD8+ T cells sorted from PBMCs, taken 45 days after the yellow fever booster vaccination. The chain uses TRBV29-1 and TRBJ2-1, with a weak D call TRBD2 (5 bases). The receptor's source is a man aged 18 to 35 who received the YFV17D yellow fever vaccine. DNA for the CDR3: TGCAGCGTTTCTTGGGTCCCGAGGGAGTCCTACAATGAGCAGTTCTTC. Amino acids: CSVSWVPRESYNEQFF.